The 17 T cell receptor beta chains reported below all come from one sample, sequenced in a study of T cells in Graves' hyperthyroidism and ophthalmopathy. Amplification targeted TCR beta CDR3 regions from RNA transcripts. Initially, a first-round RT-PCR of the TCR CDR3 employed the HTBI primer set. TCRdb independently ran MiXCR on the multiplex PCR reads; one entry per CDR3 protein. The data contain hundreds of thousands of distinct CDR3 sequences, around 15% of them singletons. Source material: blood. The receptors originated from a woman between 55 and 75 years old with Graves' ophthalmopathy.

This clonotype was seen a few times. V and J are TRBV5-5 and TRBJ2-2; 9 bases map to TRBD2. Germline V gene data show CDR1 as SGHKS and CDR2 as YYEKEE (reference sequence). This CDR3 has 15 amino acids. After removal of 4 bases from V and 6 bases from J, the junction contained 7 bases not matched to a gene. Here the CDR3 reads CASSTPGLASGELFF. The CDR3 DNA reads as TGTGCCAGCAGCACTCCGGGACTAGCATCCGGGGAGCTGTTTTTT.

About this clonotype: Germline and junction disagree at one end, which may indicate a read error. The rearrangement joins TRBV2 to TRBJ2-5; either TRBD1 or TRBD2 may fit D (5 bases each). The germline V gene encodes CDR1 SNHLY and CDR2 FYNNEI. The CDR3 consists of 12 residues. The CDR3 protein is CASSAGKRTRYF. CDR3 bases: TGTGCCAGCAGTGCAGGGAAGCGGACCCGGTACTTC.

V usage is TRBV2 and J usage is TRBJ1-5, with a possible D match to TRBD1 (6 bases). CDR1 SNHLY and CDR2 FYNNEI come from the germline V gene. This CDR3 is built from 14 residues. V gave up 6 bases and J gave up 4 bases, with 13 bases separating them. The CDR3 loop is CASREYRVNQPQHF. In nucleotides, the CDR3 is TGTGCCAGCAGAGAATACAGGGTAAATCAGCCCCAGCATTTT. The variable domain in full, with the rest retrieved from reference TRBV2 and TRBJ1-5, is EPEVTQTPSHQVTQMGQEVILRCVPISNHLYFYWYRQILGQKVEFLVSFYNNEISEKSEIFDDQFSVERPDGSNFTLKIRSTKLEDSAMYFCASREYRVNQPQHFGDGTRLSIL.

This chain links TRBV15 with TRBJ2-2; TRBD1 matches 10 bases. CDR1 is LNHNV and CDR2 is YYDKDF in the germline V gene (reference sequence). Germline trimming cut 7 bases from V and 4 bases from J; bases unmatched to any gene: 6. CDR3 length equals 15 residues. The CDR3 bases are TGTGCCACCACGACGACAGGGGGCCGCACCGGGGAGCTGTTTTTT. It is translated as CATTTTGGRTGELFF.

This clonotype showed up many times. In DNA form, the CDR3 reads TGTGCCAGCAGGCACAGCTCCTACGAGCAGTACTTC. Protein product: CASRHSSYEQYF. V gene TRBV28 combines with J gene TRBJ2-7; D not certain. This CDR3 spans 12 amino acids. Trimming pared 6 bases from V and 0 bases from J, leaving 6 bases between. CDR1 and CDR2 from the germline V gene are MDHEN and SYDVKM. Using reference TRBV28 and TRBJ2-7 for the parts outside the CDR3, the full variable domain is DVKVTQSSRYLVKRTGEKVFLECVQDMDHENMFWYRQDPGLGLRLIYFSYDVKMKEKGDIPEGYSVSREKKERFSLILESASTNQTSMYLCASRHSSYEQYFGPGTRLTVT.

The CDR3 region is CASSPRGSSTDTQYF. Written as DNA, the CDR3 is TGTGCCAGCAGCCCCAGAGGGTCTAGCACAGATACGCAGTATTTT. The chain is built from TRBV7-2 and TRBJ2-3; a weak D match, TRBD2 (5 bases). Germline values: CDR1 SGHTA, CDR2 FQGNSA. The CDR3 consists of 15 residues. The ends were cut back, 5 bases at V and 0 bases at J, with 12 bases in the middle.

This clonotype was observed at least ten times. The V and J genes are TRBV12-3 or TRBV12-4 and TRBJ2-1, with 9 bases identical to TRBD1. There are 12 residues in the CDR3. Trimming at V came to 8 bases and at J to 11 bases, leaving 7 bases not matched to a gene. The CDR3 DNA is TGTGCCAGCGGGACAGGGTTCGAAAAGCAGTTCTTC. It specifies CASGTGFEKQFF.

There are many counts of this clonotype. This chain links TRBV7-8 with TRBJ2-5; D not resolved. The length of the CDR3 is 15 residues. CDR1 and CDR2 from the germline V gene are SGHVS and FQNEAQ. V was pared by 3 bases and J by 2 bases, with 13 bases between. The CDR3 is CASSFDGLGQETQYF. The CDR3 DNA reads TGTGCCAGCAGCTTCGACGGCCTGGGACAAGAGACCCAGTACTTC.

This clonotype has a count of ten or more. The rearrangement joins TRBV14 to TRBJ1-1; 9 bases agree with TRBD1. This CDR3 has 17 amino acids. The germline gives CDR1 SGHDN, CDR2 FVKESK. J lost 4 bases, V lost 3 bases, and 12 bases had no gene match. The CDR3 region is CASSHWTGAMGGTEAFF. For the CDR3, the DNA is TGTGCCAGCAGCCACTGGACAGGGGCGATGGGCGGCACTGAAGCTTTCTTT.

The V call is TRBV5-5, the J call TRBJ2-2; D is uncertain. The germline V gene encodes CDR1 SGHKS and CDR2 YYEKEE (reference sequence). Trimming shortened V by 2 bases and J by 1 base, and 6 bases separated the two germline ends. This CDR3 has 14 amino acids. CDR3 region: CASSLYGNTGELFF. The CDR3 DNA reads TGTGCCAGCAGCTTATATGGGAACACCGGGGAGCTGTTTTTT.

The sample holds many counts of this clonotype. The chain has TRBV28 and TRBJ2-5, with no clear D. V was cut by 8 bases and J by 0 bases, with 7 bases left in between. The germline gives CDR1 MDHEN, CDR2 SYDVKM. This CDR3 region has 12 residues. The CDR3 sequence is CASARYQETQYF. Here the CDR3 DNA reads TGTGCCAGCGCCCGGTACCAAGAGACCCAGTACTTC.

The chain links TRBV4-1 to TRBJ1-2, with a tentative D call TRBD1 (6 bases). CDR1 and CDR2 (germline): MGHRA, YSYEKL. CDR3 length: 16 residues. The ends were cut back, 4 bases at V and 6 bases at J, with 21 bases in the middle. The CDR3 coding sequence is TGCGCCAGCAGCCGAGACTATTTCCGGGACAACAATGGCTACACCTTC. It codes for CASSRDYFRDNNGYTF.

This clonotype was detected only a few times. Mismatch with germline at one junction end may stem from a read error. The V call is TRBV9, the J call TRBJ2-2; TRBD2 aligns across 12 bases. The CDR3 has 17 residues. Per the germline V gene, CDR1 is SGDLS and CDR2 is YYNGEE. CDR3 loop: CASNVGLAGPNTGELFF. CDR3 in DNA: TGTGCCAGCAACGTAGGACTAGCGGGGCCGAACACCGGGGAGCTGTTTTTT.

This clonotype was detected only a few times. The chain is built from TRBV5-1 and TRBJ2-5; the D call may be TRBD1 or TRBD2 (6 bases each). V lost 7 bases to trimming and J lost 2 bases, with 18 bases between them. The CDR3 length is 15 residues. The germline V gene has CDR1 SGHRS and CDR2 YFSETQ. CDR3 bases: TGCGCCAGCTGGAAGGAGGGGGGAATACAAGAGACCCAGTACTTC. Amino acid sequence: CASWKEGGIQETQYF.

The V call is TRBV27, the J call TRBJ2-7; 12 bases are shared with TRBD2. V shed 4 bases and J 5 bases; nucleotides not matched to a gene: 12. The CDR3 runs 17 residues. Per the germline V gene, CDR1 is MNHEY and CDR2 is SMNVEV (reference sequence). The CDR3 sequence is CASSSRLAGAGAHEQYF. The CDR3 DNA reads TGTGCCAGCAGTTCCAGACTAGCGGGAGCCGGGGCTCACGAGCAGTACTTC.

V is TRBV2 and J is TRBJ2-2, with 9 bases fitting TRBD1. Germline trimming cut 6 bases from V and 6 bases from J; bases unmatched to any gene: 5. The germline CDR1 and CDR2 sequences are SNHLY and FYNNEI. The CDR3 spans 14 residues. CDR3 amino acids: CASSPGQGAGELFF. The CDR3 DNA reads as TGTGCCAGCAGCCCGGGACAGGGCGCCGGGGAGCTGTTTTTT. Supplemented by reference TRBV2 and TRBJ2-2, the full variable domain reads EPEVTQTPSHQVTQMGQEVILRCVPISNHLYFYWYRQILGQKVEFLVSFYNNEISEKSEIFDDQFSVERPDGSNFTLKIRSTKLEDSAMYFCASSPGQGAGELFFGEGSRLTVL.

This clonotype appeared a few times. DNA for the CDR3: TGTGCCAGCTCCCCGGGGCCGGGGCCCTACAATGAGCAGTTCTTC. Translation gives CASSPGPGPYNEQFF. V usage is TRBV18 and J usage is TRBJ2-1; perhaps D is TRBD1 or TRBD2 (5 bases each). Germline V CDR1 and CDR2: KGHSH, LQKENI. This CDR3 contains 15 residues. Trimming left V 6 bases short and J 2 bases short, with 14 bases between.